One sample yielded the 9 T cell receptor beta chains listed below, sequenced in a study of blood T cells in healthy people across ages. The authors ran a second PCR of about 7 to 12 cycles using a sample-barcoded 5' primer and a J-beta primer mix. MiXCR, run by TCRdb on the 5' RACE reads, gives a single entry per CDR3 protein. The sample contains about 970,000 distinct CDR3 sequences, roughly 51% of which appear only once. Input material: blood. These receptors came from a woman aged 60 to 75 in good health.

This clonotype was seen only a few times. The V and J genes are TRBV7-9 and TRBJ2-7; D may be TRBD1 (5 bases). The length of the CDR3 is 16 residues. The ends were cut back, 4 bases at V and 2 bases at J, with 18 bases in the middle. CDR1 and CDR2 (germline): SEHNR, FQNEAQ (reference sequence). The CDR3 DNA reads TGTGCCAGCAGCTCACAGTGGGAAGGGGCTACCTACGAGCAGTACTTC. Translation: CASSSQWEGATYEQYF.

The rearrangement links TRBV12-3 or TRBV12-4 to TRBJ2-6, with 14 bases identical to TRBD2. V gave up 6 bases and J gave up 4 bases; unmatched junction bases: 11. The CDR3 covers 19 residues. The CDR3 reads CASRPGLAGDSFGANVLTF. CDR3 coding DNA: TGTGCCAGCAGACCGGGACTAGCGGGGGACTCTTTCGGGGCCAACGTCCTGACTTTC.

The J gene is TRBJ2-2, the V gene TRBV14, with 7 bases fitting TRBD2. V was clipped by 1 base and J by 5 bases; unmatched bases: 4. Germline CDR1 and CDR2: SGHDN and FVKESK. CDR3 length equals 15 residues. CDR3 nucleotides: TGTGCCAGCAGCCAAGTTCGGGGGGTGACCGGGGAGCTGTTTTTT. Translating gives CASSQVRGVTGELFF.

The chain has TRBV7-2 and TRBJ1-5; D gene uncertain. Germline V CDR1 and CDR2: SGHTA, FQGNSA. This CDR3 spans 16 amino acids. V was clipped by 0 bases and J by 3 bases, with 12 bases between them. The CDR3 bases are TGTGCCAGCAGCTTAGCGGCAGAGTTATACAATCAGCCCCAGCATTTT. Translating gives CASSLAAELYNQPQHF.

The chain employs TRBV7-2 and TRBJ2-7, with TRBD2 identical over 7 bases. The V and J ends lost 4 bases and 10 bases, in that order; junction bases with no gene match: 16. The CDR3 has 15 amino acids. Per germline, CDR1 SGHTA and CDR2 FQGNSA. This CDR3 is CASSWGGSQEMSQYF. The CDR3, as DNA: TGTGCCAGCAGCTGGGGGGGGAGTCAAGAGATGTCCCAGTACTTC.

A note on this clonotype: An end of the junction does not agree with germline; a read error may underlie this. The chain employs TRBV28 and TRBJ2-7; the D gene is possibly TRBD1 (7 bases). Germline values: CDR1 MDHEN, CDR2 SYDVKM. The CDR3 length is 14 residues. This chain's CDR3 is CASSLQGRTDEQYF. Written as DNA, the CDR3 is TGTGCTAGCAGCCTACAGGGGAGGACGGACGAGCAGTACTTC.

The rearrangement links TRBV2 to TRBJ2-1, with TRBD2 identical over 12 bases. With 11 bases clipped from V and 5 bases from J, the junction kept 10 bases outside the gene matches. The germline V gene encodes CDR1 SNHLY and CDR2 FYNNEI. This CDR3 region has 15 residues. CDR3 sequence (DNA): TGTGCCGGGACTAGCGGGCGATCACTTCACAATGAGCAGTTCTTC. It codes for CAGTSGRSLHNEQFF.

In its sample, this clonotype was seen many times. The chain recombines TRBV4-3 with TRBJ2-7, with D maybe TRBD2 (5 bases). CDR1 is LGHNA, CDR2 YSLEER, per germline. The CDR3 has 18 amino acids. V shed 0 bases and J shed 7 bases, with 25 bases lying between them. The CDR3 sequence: CASSQELSRGFNHNEQYF. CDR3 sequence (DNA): TGCGCCAGCAGCCAAGAGTTGAGCCGGGGTTTCAACCACAATGAGCAGTACTTC.

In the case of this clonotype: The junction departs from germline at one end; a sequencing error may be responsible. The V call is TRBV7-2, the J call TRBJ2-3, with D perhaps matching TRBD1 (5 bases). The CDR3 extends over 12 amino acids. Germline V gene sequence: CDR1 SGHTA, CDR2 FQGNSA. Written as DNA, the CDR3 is TGTGCCAGCAGCCCGTCGACAGATAGGCAGTATTTT. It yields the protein CASSPSTDRQYF.